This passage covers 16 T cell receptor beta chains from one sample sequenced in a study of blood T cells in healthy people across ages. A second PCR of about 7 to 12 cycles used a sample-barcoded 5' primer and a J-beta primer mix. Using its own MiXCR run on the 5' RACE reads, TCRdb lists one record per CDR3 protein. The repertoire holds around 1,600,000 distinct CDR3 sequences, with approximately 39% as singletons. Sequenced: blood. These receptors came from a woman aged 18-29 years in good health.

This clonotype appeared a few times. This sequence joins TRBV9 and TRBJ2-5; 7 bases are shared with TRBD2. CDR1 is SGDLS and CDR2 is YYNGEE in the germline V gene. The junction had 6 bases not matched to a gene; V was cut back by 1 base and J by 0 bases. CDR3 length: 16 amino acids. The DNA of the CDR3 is TGTGCCAGCAGCGTATTGAGCGGGAACCACCAAGAGACCCAGTACTTC. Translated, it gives CASSVLSGNHQETQYF.

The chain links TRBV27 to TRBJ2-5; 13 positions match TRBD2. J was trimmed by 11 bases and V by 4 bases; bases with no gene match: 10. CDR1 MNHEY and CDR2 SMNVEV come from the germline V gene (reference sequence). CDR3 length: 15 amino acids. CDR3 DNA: TGTGCCAGCAGTTATACTAGCGGGGGGGTCCATGAGCAGTACTTC. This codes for CASSYTSGGVHEQYF.

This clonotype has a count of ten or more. The CDR3: CASNLGGTNTGELFF. In DNA form, the CDR3 reads TGTGCCAGCAACCTGGGGGGGACGAACACCGGGGAGCTGTTTTTT. The chain recombines TRBV5-6 with TRBJ2-2, with 7 nucleotides matching TRBD2. This CDR3 is 15 amino acids long. V shed 6 bases and J 0 bases; nucleotides not matched to a gene: 5. CDR1 is SGHDT, CDR2 YYEEEE, per germline. The full variable domain, completed using reference TRBV5-6 and TRBJ2-2, is DAGVTQSPTHLIKTRGQQVTLRCSPKSGHDTVSWYQQALGQGPQFIFQYYEEEERQRGNFPDRFSGHQFPNYSSELNVNALLLGDSALYLCASNLGGTNTGELFFGEGSRLTVL.

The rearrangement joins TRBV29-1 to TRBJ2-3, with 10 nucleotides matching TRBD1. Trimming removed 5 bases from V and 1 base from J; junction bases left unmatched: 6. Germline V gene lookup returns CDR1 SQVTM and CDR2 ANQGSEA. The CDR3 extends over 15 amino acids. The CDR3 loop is CSVSRGTGGTDTQYF. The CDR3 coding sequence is TGCAGCGTTTCAAGGGGGACAGGGGGCACAGATACGCAGTATTTT.

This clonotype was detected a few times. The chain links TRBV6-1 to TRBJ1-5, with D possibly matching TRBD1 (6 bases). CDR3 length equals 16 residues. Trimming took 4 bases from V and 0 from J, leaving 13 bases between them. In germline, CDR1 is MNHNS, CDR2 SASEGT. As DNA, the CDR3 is TGTGCCAGCAGTGCAGACAGGCACTATAGCAATCAGCCCCAGCATTTT. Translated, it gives CASSADRHYSNQPQHF.

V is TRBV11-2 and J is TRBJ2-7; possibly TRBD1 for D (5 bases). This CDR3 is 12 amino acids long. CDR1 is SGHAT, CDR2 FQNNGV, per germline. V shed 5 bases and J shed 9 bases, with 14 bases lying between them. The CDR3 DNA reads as TGTGCCAGCAGCCCTCAGGGCCTCGGGCAGTACTTC. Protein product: CASSPQGLGQYF.

CDR3 sequence: CASSPLLPYSGTGGYGYTF. The DNA for the CDR3 is TGTGCCAGCAGCCCACTCCTTCCTTATTCAGGGACAGGAGGATATGGCTACACCTTC. The J gene is TRBJ1-2, the V gene TRBV3-1; 8 nucleotides line up with TRBD1. The germline gives CDR1 LGHDT, CDR2 YNNKEL (reference sequence). V lost 4 bases and J lost 5; bases outside the gene matches: 21. The CDR3 length is 19 residues. Full variable domain (missing parts from reference TRBV3-1 and TRBJ1-2): DTAVSQTPKYLVTQMGNDKSIKCEQNLGHDTMYWYKQDSKKFLKIMFSYNNKELIINETVPNRFSPKSPDKAHLNLHINSLELGDSAVYFCASSPLLPYSGTGGYGYTFGSGTRLTVV.

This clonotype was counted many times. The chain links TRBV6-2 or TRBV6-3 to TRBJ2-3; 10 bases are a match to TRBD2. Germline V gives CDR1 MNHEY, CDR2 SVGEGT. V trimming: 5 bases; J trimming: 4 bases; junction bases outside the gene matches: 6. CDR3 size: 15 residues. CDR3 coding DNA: TGTGCCAGCAGTGAGCGGGAGGGCGGCGCAGATACGCAGTATTTT. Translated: CASSEREGGADTQYF.

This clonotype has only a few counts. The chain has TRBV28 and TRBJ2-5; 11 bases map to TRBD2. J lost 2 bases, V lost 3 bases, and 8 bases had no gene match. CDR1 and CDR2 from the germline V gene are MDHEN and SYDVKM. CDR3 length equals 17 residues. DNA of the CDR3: TGTGCCAGCAGTTTCTTGACTAGCGGGACCATTCAAGAGACCCAGTACTTC. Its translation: CASSFLTSGTIQETQYF. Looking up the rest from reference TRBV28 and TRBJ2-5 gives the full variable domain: DVKVTQSSRYLVKRTGEKVFLECVQDMDHENMFWYRQDPGLGLRLIYFSYDVKMKEKGDIPEGYSVSREKKERFSLILESASTNQTSMYLCASSFLTSGTIQETQYFGPGTRLLVL.

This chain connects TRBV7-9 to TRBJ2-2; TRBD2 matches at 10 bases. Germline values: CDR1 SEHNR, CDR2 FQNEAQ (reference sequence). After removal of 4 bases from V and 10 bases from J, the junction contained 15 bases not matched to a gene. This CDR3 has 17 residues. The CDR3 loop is CASSSPLAGEYPEELFF. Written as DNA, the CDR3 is TGTGCCAGCAGCTCGCCTCTAGCGGGAGAGTACCCCGAGGAGCTGTTTTTT.

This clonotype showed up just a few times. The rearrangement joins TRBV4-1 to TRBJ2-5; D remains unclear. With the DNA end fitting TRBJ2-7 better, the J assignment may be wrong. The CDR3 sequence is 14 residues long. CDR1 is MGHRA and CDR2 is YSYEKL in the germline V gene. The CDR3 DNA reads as TGCGCCAGCAGCCAACAGACAATATCCTACGAGCAGTACTTC. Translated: CASSQQTISYEQYF.

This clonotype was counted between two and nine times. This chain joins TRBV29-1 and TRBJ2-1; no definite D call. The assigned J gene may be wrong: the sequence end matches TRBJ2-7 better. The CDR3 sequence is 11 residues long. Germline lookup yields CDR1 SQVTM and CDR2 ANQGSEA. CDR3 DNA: TGCAGCGTTGACGACGTTTTTGAGCAGTACTTC. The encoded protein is CSVDDVFEQYF.

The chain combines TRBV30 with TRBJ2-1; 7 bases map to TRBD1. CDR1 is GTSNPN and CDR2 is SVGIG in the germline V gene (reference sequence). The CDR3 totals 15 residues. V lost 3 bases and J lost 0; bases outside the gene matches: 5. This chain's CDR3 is CAWSRDSFSYNEQFF. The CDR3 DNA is TGTGCCTGGAGCCGGGACAGCTTCTCCTACAATGAGCAGTTCTTC.

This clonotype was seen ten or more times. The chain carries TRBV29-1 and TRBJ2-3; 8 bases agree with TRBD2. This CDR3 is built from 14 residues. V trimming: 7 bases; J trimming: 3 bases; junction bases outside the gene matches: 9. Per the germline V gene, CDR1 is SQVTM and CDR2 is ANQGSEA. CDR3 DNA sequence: TGCAGCGCAGACGGACTAGCAGGAACAGATACGCAGTATTTT. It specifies CSADGLAGTDTQYF.

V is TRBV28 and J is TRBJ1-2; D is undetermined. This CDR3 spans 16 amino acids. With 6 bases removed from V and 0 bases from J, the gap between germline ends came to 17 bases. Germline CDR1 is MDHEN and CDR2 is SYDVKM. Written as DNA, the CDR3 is TGTGCCAGCAGCTTTAGGAGCGGGCGGGCTAACTATGGCTACACCTTC. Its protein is CASSFRSGRANYGYTF.

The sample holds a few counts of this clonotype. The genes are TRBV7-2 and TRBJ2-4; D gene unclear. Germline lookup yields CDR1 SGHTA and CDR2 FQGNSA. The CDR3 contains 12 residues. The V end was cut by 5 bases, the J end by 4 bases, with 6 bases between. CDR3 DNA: TGTGCCAGCAGCCCACTGAAAAACATTCAGTACTTC. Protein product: CASSPLKNIQYF.